Listed here are 26 T cell receptor beta chains from one sample, sequenced in a study of vaccination effects on CD4 cells after COVID-19. No cognate antigen is known for these TCRs. Profiled with immunoSEQ multiplex PCR; TCRdb holds only in-frame clones, not every one. The sample has approximately 68,000 clones; over 70% are singletons. Antigen-specific CD4+ T cells were expanded with viral peptide pools in the ViraFEST assay before sequencing. Culture lasted roughly 9 days before CD4+ T cell isolation. In the vaccine recipients, nucleocapsid antibodies were negative and there was no prior SARS-CoV-2 infection. This specimen was CD4+ T cells from PBMCs cultured with SARS-CoV-2 spike peptides, taken before COVID-19 vaccination. Receptors originate from a human donor who received a COVID-19 vaccine.

The rearrangement links TRBV19 to TRBJ2-1; possibly TRBD1 or TRBD2 for D (5 bases each). Germline V gene sequence: CDR1 LNHDA, CDR2 SQIVND (reference sequence). The ends were cut back, 7 bases at V and 6 bases at J, with 19 bases in the middle. The CDR3 contains 15 residues. This CDR3 reads CASTSGTSPSNEQFF. As DNA, the CDR3 is TGTGCCAGTACCTCCGGGACGAGCCCCTCCAATGAGCAGTTCTTC.

The gene calls are TRBV25-1 and TRBJ2-7, with 7 bases fitting TRBD1. This CDR3 has 13 residues. Germline V gene sequence: CDR1 MGHDK, CDR2 SYGVNS. Trimming removed 3 bases from V and 3 bases from J; junction bases left unmatched: 2. The CDR3 sequence: CASSEDRYYEQYV. The DNA for the CDR3 is TGTGCCAGCAGTGAGGACAGGTACTACGAGCAGTACGTC.

This chain joins TRBV27 and TRBJ1-2, with D perhaps TRBD1 (5 bases). The CDR3 loop spans 15 amino acids. Trimming took 5 bases from V and 3 from J, leaving 16 bases between them. Germline values: CDR1 MNHEY, CDR2 SMNVEV (reference sequence). CDR3 nucleotides: TGTGCCAGCAGTCGATCGACAGACCCCTACTATGGCTACACCTTC. Amino acid sequence: CASSRSTDPYYGYTF.

This chain uses TRBV5-1 with TRBJ1-2; possibly TRBD1 for D (6 bases). Germline CDR1 and CDR2: SGHRS and YFSETQ. V lost 4 bases and J 2 bases, leaving 12 bases between the germline ends. The CDR3 contains 14 residues. CDR3 amino acids: CASSPRGENYGYTF. In DNA, the CDR3 is TGCGCCAGCAGCCCCAGGGGTGAGAACTATGGCTACACCTTC.

The chain is built from TRBV7-8 and TRBJ1-4; possible D gene TRBD1, 6 bases. There are 14 residues in the CDR3. Germline assignment: CDR1 SGHVS and CDR2 FQNEAQ. V was trimmed by 2 bases and J by 8 bases, leaving 12 bases between them. The CDR3 DNA sequence: TGTGCCAGCAGCTTAATAGGGGGTGGAGAAAAACTGTTTTTT. Amino acid sequence: CASSLIGGGEKLFF.

The chain employs TRBV5-1 and TRBJ1-3, with D uncertain. V was cut by 0 bases and J by 0 bases, with 7 bases left in between. Germline V CDR1 and CDR2: SGHRS, YFSETQ. The CDR3 extends over 15 amino acids. For the CDR3, the DNA is TGCGCCAGCAGCTTGGAACAGTCCTCTGGAAACACCATATATTTT. Its translation: CASSLEQSSGNTIYF.

This clone was picked up a small number of times. This chain uses TRBV4-3 with TRBJ1-6, with 7 bases identical to TRBD1. V trimming: 2 bases; J trimming: 5 bases; junction bases outside the gene matches: 3. From germline, CDR1 is LGHNA and CDR2 YSLEER. This CDR3 region has 15 residues. CDR3 region: CASSQRDSNNSPLHF. CDR3 nucleotide sequence: TGCGCCAGCAGCCAAAGGGACAGTAATAATTCACCCCTCCACTTT.

The rearrangement uses TRBV6-5 and TRBJ2-3; perhaps TRBD2 as D (7 bases). CDR1 is MNHEY and CDR2 is SVGAGI in the germline V gene. This CDR3 contains 15 residues. V gave up 2 bases and J gave up 2 bases, with 11 bases separating them. In DNA, the CDR3 is TGTGCCAGCAGTTACCGGGGGGCAATCACAGATACGCAGTATTTT. Protein sequence: CASSYRGAITDTQYF.

The V and J genes are TRBV4-1 and TRBJ2-7; D might be TRBD1 or TRBD2, each matching 5 bases. Per the germline V gene, CDR1 is MGHRA and CDR2 is YSYEKL. The CDR3 is 14 amino acids. With 3 bases removed from V and 7 bases from J, the gap between germline ends came to 16 bases. CDR3 amino acids: CASSQYQGEGEQYV. DNA for the CDR3: TGCGCCAGCAGCCAGTACCAGGGAGAGGGGGAGCAGTACGTC.

In the case of this clone: Sequence at one end of the junction differs from germline and may be a read error. J is TRBJ1-2 and V is TRBV5-1; D is possibly TRBD1 (6 bases). Germline-derived CDR1 and CDR2 are SGHRS and YFSETQ. The CDR3 covers 20 residues. In DNA form, the CDR3 reads TGCGCCAGCAGCTTAGGGACCATTACAGGGAGAGGGGCAACGGCCCTAGTACTGGCCTTC. Translated: CASSLGTITGRGATALVLAF.

The CDR3 sequence: CASRRDTEAFF. The CDR3 coding sequence is TGCGCCAGCAGGAGGGACACTGAAGCTTTCTTT. V and J are TRBV5-1 and TRBJ1-1; D gene ambiguous. CDR1 is SGHRS, CDR2 YFSETQ, per germline. This CDR3 contains 11 residues. The V end lost 5 bases, the J end lost 3 bases, and 5 bases lay between the germline ends.

V gene TRBV19 combines with J gene TRBJ2-2; D remains unclear. Per germline, CDR1 LNHDA and CDR2 SQIVND (reference sequence). Deletions cut 5 bases from V and 6 bases from J, with 13 bases between. The CDR3 totals 14 residues. The CDR3 bases are TGTGCCAGTAGTCTCAGATGGGCGGCCGGGGAGCTGTTTTTT. Its protein product is CASSLRWAAGELFF.

This clone showed up just a few times. The chain couples TRBV18 to TRBJ1-2; a weak D match, TRBD1 (5 bases). V was clipped by 2 bases and J by 1 base, with 8 bases between them. Germline values: CDR1 KGHSH, CDR2 LQKENI. The CDR3 runs 14 residues. The CDR3 sequence: CASSPTRVNYGYTF. In nucleotides, the CDR3 is TGTGCCAGCTCACCAACCAGGGTTAACTATGGCTACACCTTC. The full variable domain, its missing parts supplied by reference TRBV18 and TRBJ1-2, is NAGVMQNPRHLVRRRGQEARLRCSPMKGHSHVYWYRQLPEEGLKFMVYLQKENIIDESGMPKERFSAEFPKEGPSILRIQQVVRGDSAAYFCASSPTRVNYGYTFGSGTRLTVV.

The chain joins TRBV20-1 to TRBJ1-2; no clear D gene. Trimming removed 1 base from V and 6 bases from J, with 6 bases in between. Germline assignment: CDR1 DFQATT and CDR2 SNEGSKA (reference sequence). The CDR3 consists of 11 residues. The CDR3 sequence is CSARGGDGYTF. The DNA for the CDR3 is TGCAGTGCTAGAGGTGGGGATGGCTACACCTTC.

The V and J genes are TRBV24-1 and TRBJ2-1; 10 bases are shared with TRBD2. The V gene's germline CDR1 is KGHDR and CDR2 SFDVKD. V was clipped by 5 bases and J by 8 bases; unmatched bases: 26. This CDR3 contains 21 residues. The CDR3 DNA sequence: TGTGCCACCAGTGCGATGGGCGGGAAGGGGAGAAAGGCTAGCGGGGGCTATGAGCAGTTCTTC. It translates to CATSAMGGKGRKASGGYEQFF.

The chain uses TRBV6-5 and TRBJ2-5; 10 bases are a match to TRBD1. V shed 5 bases, J shed 4 bases, and the junction held 1 base outside the gene matches. This CDR3 spans 13 amino acids. The germline V gene has CDR1 MNHEY and CDR2 SVGAGI. The chain's CDR3 is CASSRTGGETQYF. The CDR3, as DNA: TGTGCCAGCAGTCGGACAGGGGGAGAGACCCAGTACTTC.

This clone occurred a few times. This chain uses TRBV18 with TRBJ2-6; TRBD1 agrees at 9 bases. The J segment lost 1 base and the V segment lost 2 bases, leaving 3 bases of the junction unmatched. This CDR3 is 17 amino acids long. The germline V gene encodes CDR1 KGHSH and CDR2 LQKENI. CDR3 DNA sequence: TGTGCCAGCTCACCAGGGACAGGGTTATCTGGGGCCAACGTCCTGACTTTC. It encodes CASSPGTGLSGANVLTF.

This clone was seen a few times. The chain employs TRBV27 and TRBJ1-6, with D tentatively TRBD1 (5 bases). CDR1 is MNHEY, CDR2 SMNVEV, per germline (reference sequence). The CDR3 sequence is 18 residues long. V was pared by 2 bases and J by 1 base, with 15 bases between. The CDR3 protein is CASSLKVRGGSYNSPLHF. CDR3 nucleotide sequence: TGTGCCAGCAGTTTAAAAGTGCGGGGGGGGTCCTATAATTCACCCCTCCACTTT.

This chain uses TRBV20-1 with TRBJ1-1, with D unresolved. Trimming stripped 3 bases from V and 1 base from J, with 6 bases between. The CDR3 is 12 residues long. Looked up from germline, CDR1 is DFQATT and CDR2 is SNEGSKA (reference sequence). CDR3 DNA sequence: TGCAGTGCTAGTTTAGGGAACACTGAAGCTTTCTTT. This encodes CSASLGNTEAFF.

This sequence joins TRBV7-9 and TRBJ1-2; no reliable D call. Germline V gene sequence: CDR1 SEHNR, CDR2 FQNEAQ (reference sequence). The CDR3 is 13 residues long. V shed 1 base and J shed 4 bases, with 7 bases lying between them. DNA of the CDR3: TGTGCCAGCAGCTTAGAACAGCTCTATGGCTACACCTTC. Its translation is CASSLEQLYGYTF.

The chain uses TRBV10-1 and TRBJ1-1; D not certain. Germline V gene data show CDR1 as WNHNN and CDR2 as SYGVQD (reference sequence). V was cut by 6 bases and J by 1 base, with 9 bases left in between. This CDR3 region has 13 residues. CDR3 in amino acids: CASSLHPNTEAFF. In DNA, the CDR3 is TGCGCCAGCAGCCTCCACCCGAACACTGAAGCTTTCTTT.

This clone has just one count. J is TRBJ2-3 and V is TRBV18; TRBD1 aligns across 11 bases. Trimming took 2 bases from V and 7 from J; bases not matched to a gene: 11. The CDR3 has 17 residues. Germline CDR1 KGHSH, CDR2 LQKENI. In nucleotides, the CDR3 is TGTGCCAGCTCACCAGGACACCCGGGACAGGGGGAAAATACGCAGTATTTT. This codes for CASSPGHPGQGENTQYF.

Worth noting for this clone: In the same sample, other DNA sequences code for this CDR3. V is TRBV9 and J is TRBJ2-3; D ambiguous. Germline loops: CDR1 SGDLS, CDR2 YYNGEE. The CDR3 is 12 amino acids. V lost 0 bases and J 4 bases, leaving 3 bases between the germline ends. Here the CDR3 DNA reads TGTGCCAGCAGCGTAGGCCCAGATACGCAGTATTTT. It yields the protein CASSVGPDTQYF.

The chain links TRBV7-2 to TRBJ1-2; possible D gene TRBD1, 5 bases. This CDR3 contains 14 residues. CDR1 SGHTA and CDR2 FQGNSA come from the germline V gene. V lost 1 base and J 5 bases, leaving 11 bases between the germline ends. The DNA for the CDR3 is TGTGCCAGCAGCTTAGATGACAGTCGGTATGGCTACACCTTC. Amino acids: CASSLDDSRYGYTF.

The chain links TRBV5-8 to TRBJ1-3; D gene ambiguous. Trimming left V 0 bases short and J 0 bases short, with 10 bases between. From germline, CDR1 is SGHTS and CDR2 YDEGEE. The CDR3 runs to 16 residues. CDR3 nucleotide sequence: TGTGCCAGCAGCTTGGGAGAGTACGGCTCTGGAAACACCATATATTTT. It encodes CASSLGEYGSGNTIYF.

The chain employs TRBV7-9 and TRBJ2-1; 8 bases align to TRBD1. V lost 2 bases and J lost 11; bases outside the gene matches: 2. Per the germline V gene, CDR1 is SEHNR and CDR2 is FQNEAQ (reference sequence). This CDR3 has 12 amino acids. This CDR3 is CASSLRQGQQFF. The CDR3 nucleotides are TGTGCCAGCAGCTTAAGACAGGGGCAGCAGTTCTTC. The full variable domain, in which reference TRBV7-9 and TRBJ2-1 provide the parts outside the CDR3, is DTGVSQNPRHKITKRGQNVTFRCDPISEHNRLYWYRQTLGQGPEFLTYFQNEAQLEKSRLLSDRFSAERPKGSFSTLEIQRTEQGDSAMYLCASSLRQGQQFFGPGTRLTVL.